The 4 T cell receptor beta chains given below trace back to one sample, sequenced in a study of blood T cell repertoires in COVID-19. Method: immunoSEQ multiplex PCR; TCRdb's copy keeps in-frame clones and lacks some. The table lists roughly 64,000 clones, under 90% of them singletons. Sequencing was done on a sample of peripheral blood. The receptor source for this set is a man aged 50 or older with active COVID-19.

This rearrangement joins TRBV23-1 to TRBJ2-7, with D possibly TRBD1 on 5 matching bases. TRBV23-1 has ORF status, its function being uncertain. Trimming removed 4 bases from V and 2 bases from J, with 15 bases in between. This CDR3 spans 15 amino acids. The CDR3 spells CASSRRWGFPYEQYF. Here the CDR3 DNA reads TGCGCCAGCAGTCGGAGATGGGGCTTCCCCTACGAGCAGTACTTC.

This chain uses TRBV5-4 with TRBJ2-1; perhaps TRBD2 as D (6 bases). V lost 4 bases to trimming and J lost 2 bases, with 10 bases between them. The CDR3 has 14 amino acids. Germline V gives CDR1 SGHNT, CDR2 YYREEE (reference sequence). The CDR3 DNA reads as TGTGCCAGCAGCCTTAGACTAGCCTACAATGAGCAGTTCTTC. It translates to CASSLRLAYNEQFF.

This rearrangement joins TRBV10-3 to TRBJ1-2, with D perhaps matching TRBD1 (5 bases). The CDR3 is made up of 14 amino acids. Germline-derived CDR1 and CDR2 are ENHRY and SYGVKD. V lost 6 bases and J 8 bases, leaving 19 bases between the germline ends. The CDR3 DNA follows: TGTGCCATCAGAGCGGACACACGGGAGGGGGGCTACACCTTC. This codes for CAIRADTREGGYTF.

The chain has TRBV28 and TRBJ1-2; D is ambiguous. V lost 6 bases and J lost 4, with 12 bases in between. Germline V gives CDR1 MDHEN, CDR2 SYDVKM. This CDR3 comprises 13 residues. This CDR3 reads CASSPAGPYGYTF. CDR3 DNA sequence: TGTGCCAGCAGCCCGGCAGGCCCCTATGGCTACACCTTC.